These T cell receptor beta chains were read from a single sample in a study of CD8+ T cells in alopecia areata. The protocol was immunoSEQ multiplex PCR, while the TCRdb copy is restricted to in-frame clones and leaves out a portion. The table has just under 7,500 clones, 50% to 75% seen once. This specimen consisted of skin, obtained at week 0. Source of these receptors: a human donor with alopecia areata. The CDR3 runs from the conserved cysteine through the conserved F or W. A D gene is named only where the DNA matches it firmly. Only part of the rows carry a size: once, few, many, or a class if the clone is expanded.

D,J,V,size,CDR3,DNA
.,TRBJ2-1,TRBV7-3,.,CASSLFSTLRATEQFF,TGTGCCAGCAGCTTATTCTCGACGCTGCGGGCAACGGAGCAGTTCTTC
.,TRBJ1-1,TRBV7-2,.,CASSPFRGAGTEAFF,TGTGCCAGCAGCCCGTTCCGGGGCGCTGGCACTGAAGCTTTCTTT
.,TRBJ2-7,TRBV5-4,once,CASSFLGSYEQYF,TGTGCCAGCAGCTTCCTTGGTTCCTACGAGCAGTACTTC
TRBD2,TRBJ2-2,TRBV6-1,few,CASSEPLAGVWGGELFF,TGTGCCAGCAGTGAACCTCTAGCGGGGGTGTGGGGCGGGGAGCTGTTTTTT
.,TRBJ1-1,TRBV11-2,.,CASSRSGEAFF,TGTGCCAGCAGCAGAAGCGGTGAAGCTTTCTTT
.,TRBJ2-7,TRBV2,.,CASSRTDPYGYEQYF,TGTGCCAGCAGTAGGACCGATCCCTACGGGTACGAGCAGTACTTC
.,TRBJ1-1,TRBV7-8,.,CASSLGLVGGGTEAFF,TGTGCCAGCAGCCTCGGACTAGTAGGGGGAGGGACTGAAGCTTTCTTT
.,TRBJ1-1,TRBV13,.,CASSPTTNTEAFF,TGTGCCAGCAGCCCTACAACCAACACTGAAGCTTTCTTT
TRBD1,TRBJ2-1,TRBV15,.,CATSRSDRGFRNEQFF,TGTGCCACCAGCAGATCCGACAGGGGGTTTAGGAATGAGCAGTTCTTC
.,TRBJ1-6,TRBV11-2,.,CASSLDPTSISPLHF,TGTGCCAGCAGCTTAGATCCCACAAGCATTTCACCCCTCCACTTT
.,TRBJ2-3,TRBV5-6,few,CASTSPGHTDTQYF,TGTGCCAGCACCTCTCCCGGGCACACAGATACGCAGTATTTT
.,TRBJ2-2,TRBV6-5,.,CASSYGETGELFF,TGTGCCAGCAGTTACGGGGAGACCGGGGAGCTGTTTTTT
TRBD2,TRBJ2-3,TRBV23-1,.,CASSQPPGLAGEGASTDTQYF,TGCGCCAGCAGTCAACCGCCCGGACTAGCGGGAGAGGGGGCTAGCACAGATACGCAGTATTTT
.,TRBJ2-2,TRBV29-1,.,CSVWDETNTGELFF,TGCAGCGTGTGGGACGAAACGAACACCGGGGAGCTGTTTTTT
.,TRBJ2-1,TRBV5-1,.,CASSLLPGNEQFF,TGCGCCAGCAGCCTTCTCCCCGGCAATGAGCAGTTCTTC
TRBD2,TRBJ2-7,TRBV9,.,CASSVREGSYEQYF,TGTGCCAGCAGCGTCCGGGAGGGTTCCTACGAGCAGTACTTC
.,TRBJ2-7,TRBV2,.,CASSERGPHYEQYF,TGTGCCAGCAGTGAACGGGGACCCCACTACGAGCAGTACTTC
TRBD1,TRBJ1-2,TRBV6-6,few,CASRGQSRGYTF,TGTGCCAGCAGGGGACAGTCCAGGGGCTACACCTTC
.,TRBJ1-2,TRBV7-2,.,CASSLTHGTIYGYTF,TGTGCCAGCAGCTTAACTCACGGGACAATCTATGGCTACACCTTC
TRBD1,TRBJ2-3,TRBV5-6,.,CASSLQGAGTDTQYF,TGTGCCAGCAGCTTGCAGGGGGCGGGCACAGATACGCAGTATTTT
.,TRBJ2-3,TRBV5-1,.,CASSLDVSSAFTDTQYF,TGCGCCAGCAGCTTGGACGTTTCCTCCGCGTTCACAGATACGCAGTATTTT
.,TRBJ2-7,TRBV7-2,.,CASSLSPGDYEQYF,TGTGCCAGCAGCTTATCGCCAGGGGACTACGAGCAGTACTTC
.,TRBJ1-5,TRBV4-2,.,CASSQVSANSNQPQHF,TGTGCCAGCAGCCAAGTATCGGCGAATAGCAATCAGCCCCAGCATTTT
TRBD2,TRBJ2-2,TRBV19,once,CASDDVAGNTGELFF,TGTGCCAGCGACGACGTAGCGGGGAACACCGGGGAGCTGTTTTTT
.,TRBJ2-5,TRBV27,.,CASSSWGSKETQYF,TGTGCCAGCAGCTCGTGGGGGAGTAAAGAGACCCAGTACTTC
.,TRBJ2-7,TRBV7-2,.,CASSSRYRPYEQYF,TGTGCCAGCAGCTCCCGGTACAGACCCTACGAGCAGTACTTC
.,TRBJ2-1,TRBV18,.,CASSPAREKYNEQFF,TGTGCCAGCTCACCAGCAAGGGAGAAGTACAATGAGCAGTTCTTC
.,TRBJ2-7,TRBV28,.,CASVKHRPYNYEQYF,TGTGCCAGCGTTAAGCATCGCCCGTATAATTACGAGCAGTACTTC
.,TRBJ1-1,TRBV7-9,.,CASSLRSEAFF,TGTGCCAGCAGCTTAAGGTCTGAAGCTTTCTTT
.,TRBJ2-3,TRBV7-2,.,CASSLEGPDTQYF,TGTGCCAGCAGCTTAGAAGGGCCAGATACGCAGTATTTT
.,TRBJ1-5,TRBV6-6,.,CASSYSDVSNQPQHF,TGTGCCAGCAGTTACTCGGACGTTAGCAATCAGCCCCAGCATTTT
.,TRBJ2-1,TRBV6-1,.,CASSEGGANYNEQFF,TGTGCCAGCAGTGAAGGGGGGGCGAACTACAATGAGCAGTTCTTC
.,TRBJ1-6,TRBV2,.,CASSLIDPQNSPLHF,TGTGCCAGCAGTCTAATTGACCCCCAGAATTCACCCCTCCACTTT
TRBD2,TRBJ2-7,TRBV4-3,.,CASSQDALAGGREQYF,TGCGCCAGCAGCCAAGATGCCCTAGCGGGGGGCCGCGAGCAGTACTTC
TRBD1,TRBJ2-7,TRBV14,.,CASSPRADRVDGEHYF,TGTGCCAGCAGCCCCCGTGCCGACAGGGTTGACGGCGAGCATTACTTC
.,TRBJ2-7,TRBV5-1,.,CASSLAPGGGSYEQYF,TGCGCCAGCAGCTTGGCCCCCGGAGGGGGATCCTACGAGCAGTACTTC
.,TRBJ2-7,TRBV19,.,CASSIKGDRSYEQYF,TGTGCCAGTAGTATCAAGGGGGACCGATCCTACGAGCAGTACTTC
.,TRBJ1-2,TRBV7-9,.,CASSPSNYGYTF,TGTGCCAGCAGCCCCTCTAACTATGGCTACACCTTC
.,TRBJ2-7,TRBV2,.,CASGMDSYEQYF,TGTGCCAGCGGAATGGACAGCTACGAGCAGTACTTC